Following are 10 T cell receptor beta chains from one sample sequenced in a study of shared T cell receptors in the human thymus (dated by TCRdb to the early 2020s). Library preparation employed the immunoSEQ multiplex PCR assay. What TCRdb holds here is the immuneACCESS table cut down to in-frame rearrangements. Part of the clones is not present; checked against another copy, under half of the missing clones reflect an unresolved V gene, and the others are unexplained. The sample contains approximately 760,000 clones, approximately 83% of them found a single time. The ten top clones hold roughly 0.01% of the sample. The sample also formed part of further work on human thymus T cells.

The sample consisted of thymocytes. The receptors shown here come from a girl younger than two with a congenital heart defect. Donor details come from another sample of the same person, matched by shared clones.

This rearrangement joins TRBV5-4 to TRBJ2-1; 8 nucleotides line up with TRBD1. The CDR3 is made up of 14 amino acids. CDR1 and CDR2 (germline): SGHNT, YYREEE (reference sequence). The ends lost 3 bases at V and 8 bases at J; junction bases unmatched: 7. CDR3 bases: TGTGCCAGCAGCTATGGACAGGGAGGCGATGAGCAGTTCTTC. Translation gives CASSYGQGGDEQFF.

The chain uses TRBV4-3 and TRBJ2-3, with TRBD1 matching 12 bases. V lost 4 bases to trimming and J lost 4 bases; unmatched junction nucleotides: 6. CDR1 and CDR2 (germline): LGHNA, YSLEER. CDR3 size: 16 residues. Here the CDR3 reads CASSLRGDRGPDTQYF. The CDR3 nucleotides are TGCGCCAGCAGCCTTCGCGGGGACAGGGGGCCAGATACGCAGTATTTT.

J is TRBJ1-1 and V is TRBV7-3; TRBD1 matches at 7 bases. Germline CDR1 SGHTA, CDR2 FQGTGA. The length of the CDR3 is 18 residues. The J segment lost 1 base and the V segment lost 1 base, leaving 12 bases of the junction unmatched. The DNA for the CDR3 is TGTGCCAGCAGCTTAAAGGGGGCCACGGGACAGCAGAACACTGAAGCTTTCTTT. Encoded protein: CASSLKGATGQQNTEAFF.

In its sample, this clone was seen once. The chain uses TRBV2 and TRBJ1-1; perhaps TRBD1 as D (6 bases). Trimming took 7 bases from V and 9 from J, leaving 15 bases between them. CDR1 and CDR2 (germline): SNHLY, FYNNEI. CDR3 length equals 12 residues. The CDR3 nucleotides are TGTGCCAGCACCGAGCGGGGGCTTAAAGCTTTCTTT. It codes for CASTERGLKAFF.

The gene calls are TRBV2 and TRBJ1-5; D possibly corresponds to TRBD1 (5 bases). The CDR3 spans 15 residues. Germline CDR1 is SNHLY and CDR2 is FYNNEI. Deletions cut 8 bases from V and 3 bases from J, with 17 bases between. CDR3 DNA sequence: TGTGCCAGCCAAGCATTAAGGGGTTCCAATCAGCCCCAGCATTTT. Translating it yields CASQALRGSNQPQHF.

The chain combines TRBV6-5 with TRBJ1-2; 9 positions agree with TRBD1. With 4 bases clipped from V and 7 bases from J, the junction kept 13 bases outside the gene matches. This CDR3 region has 16 residues. Looked up from germline, CDR1 is MNHEY and CDR2 is SVGAGI. Here the CDR3 reads CASSFPRQGGERGYTF. The CDR3 coding sequence is TGTGCCAGCAGTTTCCCTCGACAGGGGGGGGAGCGTGGCTACACCTTC.

The chain carries TRBV10-1 and TRBJ2-2; 8 nucleotides agree with TRBD1. Germline CDR1 WNHNN, CDR2 SYGVQD (reference sequence). The CDR3 sequence is 16 residues long. The V and J ends lost 5 bases and 5 bases, in that order; junction bases with no gene match: 10. Here the CDR3 reads CASSPGQAIVTGELFF. The CDR3 DNA follows: TGCGCCAGCAGTCCGGGACAGGCGATAGTGACCGGGGAGCTGTTTTTT.

The chain links TRBV28 to TRBJ1-2; 8 bases fit TRBD1. V gave up 5 bases and J gave up 0 bases; unmatched junction bases: 2. Germline-derived CDR1 and CDR2 are MDHEN and SYDVKM. The CDR3 is made up of 14 amino acids. In nucleotides, the CDR3 is TGTGCCAGCAGTACGACAGGGGCTAACTATGGCTACACCTTC. Translation gives CASSTTGANYGYTF.

The V call is TRBV27, the J call TRBJ2-3; no reliable D call. The CDR3 is 14 residues long. V was shortened by 2 bases and J by 6 bases, with 12 bases between the two germline ends. Germline V gene lookup returns CDR1 MNHEY and CDR2 SMNVEV (reference sequence). The CDR3 DNA is TGTGCCAGCAGTTTAGGCTCCATCCCGGATACGCAGTATTTT. This sequence encodes CASSLGSIPDTQYF.

The genes are TRBV5-5 and TRBJ1-2; D uncertain. Trimming stripped 4 bases from V and 2 bases from J, with 9 bases between. The germline gives CDR1 SGHKS, CDR2 YYEKEE (reference sequence). The CDR3 length is 13 residues. The CDR3 protein is CASSPGVNYGYTF. CDR3 nucleotides: TGTGCCAGCAGCCCCGGGGTCAACTATGGCTACACCTTC.